The T cell receptor beta chain under discussion was sequenced for a study of CD8+ T cells in alopecia areata. Study-level results: Shared TCR sequences were less clear between patients than in mice, possibly partly from HLA diversity.

Obtained from alopecia areata patients were lesional scalp punch biopsies along with peripheral blood. PBMCs yielded sorted CD4+ and CD8+ T cells. This clone ranks as large (0.1 to 1%). Its matching antigen is unknown. CDR3 length: 13 residues. V lost 5 bases and J 1 base, leaving 8 bases between the germline ends. The germline V gene encodes CDR1 SGHTA and CDR2 FQGTGA. RNA extraction was followed by reverse transcription into cDNA, which acted as the sequencing template. TCRdb's table, derived via immunoSEQ multiplex PCR, lists solely in-frame clones and lacks some. This table holds roughly 150,000 clones, around 55% found once.

The source material was CD8+ T cells sorted from blood, sampled at week 0. The chain carries TRBV7-3 and TRBJ1-1; D is ambiguous. The sequence derives from a human donor with alopecia areata. The CDR3 is CASSRTRNTEAFF. Here the CDR3 DNA reads TGTGCCAGCAGCCGAACAAGGAACACTGAAGCTTTCTTT.